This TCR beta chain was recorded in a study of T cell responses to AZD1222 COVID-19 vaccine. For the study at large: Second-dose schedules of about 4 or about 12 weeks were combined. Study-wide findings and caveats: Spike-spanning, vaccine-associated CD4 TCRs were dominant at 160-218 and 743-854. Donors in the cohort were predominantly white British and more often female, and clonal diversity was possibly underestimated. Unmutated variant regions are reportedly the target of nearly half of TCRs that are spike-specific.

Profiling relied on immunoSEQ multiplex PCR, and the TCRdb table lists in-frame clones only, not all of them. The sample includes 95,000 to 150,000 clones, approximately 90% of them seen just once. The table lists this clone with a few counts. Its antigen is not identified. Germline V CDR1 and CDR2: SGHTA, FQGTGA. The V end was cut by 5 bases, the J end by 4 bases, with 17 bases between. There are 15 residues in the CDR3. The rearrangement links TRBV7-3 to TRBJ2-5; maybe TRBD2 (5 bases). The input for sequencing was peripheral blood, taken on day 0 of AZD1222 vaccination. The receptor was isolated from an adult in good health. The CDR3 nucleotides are TGTGCCAGCAGCACACAAGCGGCGCCCGGAGAGACCCAGTACTTC. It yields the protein CASSTQAAPGETQYF. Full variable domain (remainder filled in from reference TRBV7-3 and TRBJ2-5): GAGVSQTPSNKVTEKGKYVELRCDPISGHTALYWYRQSLGQGPEFLIYFQGTGAADDSGLPNDRFFAVRPEGSVSTLKIQRTERGDSAVYLCASSTQAAPGETQYFGPGTRLLVL.